The rows below give T cell receptor beta chains drawn from one sample of a study of shared clonotypes between healthy human individuals. Sequencing used immunoSEQ multiplex PCR; TCRdb keeps in-frame clones, though not all of them. The table has roughly 700,000 clones, less than 95% seen once. What was sequenced was memory CD8+ T cells from PBMCs. The receptor source for this set is a man between 18 and 35 years old in good health. Some clones in this sample may be carry-over from other donors' samples. The CDR3 runs from the conserved cysteine through the conserved F or W. Each record gives: V gene, clone size, D gene, J gene, CDR3 protein, CDR3 DNA. The D gene is left open where the match is weak. Clone size, where shown, is once, few, many, or a class for clones that have expanded.

V: TRBV12-5; size: NA; D: NA; J: TRBJ1-1; CDR3: CASAWEGTEAFF; DNA: TGTGCTAGTGCCTGGGAGGGCACTGAAGCTTTCTTT
V: TRBV7-6; size: once; D: NA; J: TRBJ2-2; CDR3: CASSFKVALRGTGELFF; DNA: TGTGCCAGCAGCTTCAAGGTGGCCCTACGTGGCACCGGGGAGCTGTTTTTT
V: TRBV9; size: few; D: NA; J: TRBJ1-1; CDR3: CASSPGSPMNTEAFF; DNA: TGTGCCAGCAGCCCCGGATCGCCTATGAACACTGAAGCTTTCTTT
V: TRBV7-9; size: NA; D: TRBD1; J: TRBJ1-5; CDR3: CASSSGQEAQHF; DNA: TGTGCCAGCAGCTCAGGACAGGAGGCCCAGCATTTT
V: TRBV27; size: NA; D: TRBD1; J: TRBJ1-5; CDR3: CASSPGQGSRNQPQHF; DNA: TGTGCCAGCAGTCCGGGACAGGGGAGTCGGAATCAGCCCCAGCATTTT
V: TRBV5-6; size: NA; D: TRBD1; J: TRBJ1-2; CDR3: CASSQMTGDYGYTF; DNA: TGTGCCAGCAGCCAAATGACAGGGGACTATGGCTACACCTTC
V: TRBV7-9; size: NA; D: NA; J: TRBJ2-7; CDR3: CASSFVRVGYEQYF; DNA: TGTGCCAGCAGCTTCGTCCGTGTAGGCTACGAGCAGTACTTC
V: TRBV5-6; size: once; D: TRBD1; J: TRBJ2-7; CDR3: CASSFPGQGNEQYF; DNA: TGTGCCAGCAGCTTTCCGGGACAGGGGAACGAGCAGTACTTC
V: TRBV5-1; size: NA; D: NA; J: TRBJ1-1; CDR3: CASSGVRGNTEAFF; DNA: TGCGCCAGCAGCGGGGTCCGGGGGAACACTGAAGCTTTCTTT
V: TRBV6-6; size: NA; D: TRBD1; J: TRBJ2-1; CDR3: CASSYLGQGQIEQFF; DNA: TGTGCCAGCAGTTACTTAGGACAGGGACAAATTGAGCAGTTCTTC
V: TRBV11-2; size: NA; D: TRBD1; J: TRBJ2-3; CDR3: CASSLTGNWADTQYF; DNA: TGTGCCAGCAGCCTGACAGGGAATTGGGCAGATACGCAGTATTTT
V: TRBV7-6; size: few; D: NA; J: TRBJ2-7; CDR3: CASSARDFSYEQYF; DNA: TGTGCCAGCAGCGCCCGGGACTTTTCCTACGAGCAGTACTTC
V: TRBV6-1; size: many; D: NA; J: TRBJ1-2; CDR3: CASREWQGGNYGYTF; DNA: TGTGCCAGCAGGGAATGGCAGGGAGGTAACTATGGCTACACCTTC
V: TRBV11-2; size: once; D: NA; J: TRBJ2-1; CDR3: CASSQGGLLNNEQFF; DNA: TGTGCCAGCAGCCAGGGTGGACTGCTAAACAATGAGCAGTTCTTC
V: TRBV7-9; size: NA; D: NA; J: TRBJ1-4; CDR3: CASSLGLGQPNEKLFF; DNA: TGTGCCAGCAGCCTCGGGTTAGGGCAACCTAATGAAAAACTGTTTTTT
V: TRBV6-1; size: NA; D: TRBD1; J: TRBJ2-2; CDR3: CASGYRQGTGELFF; DNA: TGTGCCAGCGGGTATCGACAGGGCACCGGGGAGCTGTTTTTT
V: TRBV5-4; size: NA; D: NA; J: TRBJ2-7; CDR3: CASSFGTLREQYF; DNA: TGTGCCAGCAGCTTCGGGACTCTTCGCGAGCAGTACTTC
V: TRBV9; size: NA; D: NA; J: TRBJ2-1; CDR3: CASSVGVIYNEQFF; DNA: TGTGCCAGCAGCGTAGGGGTCATCTACAATGAGCAGTTCTTC
V: TRBV27; size: NA; D: NA; J: TRBJ2-1; CDR3: CASSYQTGSRPFF; DNA: TGTGCCAGCAGTTACCAGACGGGCTCGCGGCCGTTCTTC
V: TRBV27; size: NA; D: NA; J: TRBJ2-1; CDR3: CASSHRDGYNEQFF; DNA: TGTGCCAGCAGCCACCGAGACGGATACAATGAGCAGTTCTTC
V: TRBV6-4; size: NA; D: TRBD2; J: TRBJ2-2; CDR3: CASSPTSVGELFF; DNA: TGTGCCAGCAGTCCTACTAGCGTCGGGGAGCTGTTTTTT
V: TRBV13; size: once; D: NA; J: TRBJ2-1; CDR3: CASSFFPGKLYNEQFF; DNA: TGTGCCAGCAGCTTTTTCCCCGGAAAACTATACAATGAGCAGTTCTTC
V: TRBV7-8; size: NA; D: NA; J: TRBJ2-7; CDR3: CASSFRDPTYEQYF; DNA: TGTGCCAGCAGCTTTCGGGATCCCACATACGAGCAGTACTTC
V: TRBV7-3; size: NA; D: TRBD2; J: TRBJ2-1; CDR3: CASSSVGLAGEQFF; DNA: TGTGCCAGCAGCTCCGTAGGACTAGCCGGTGAGCAGTTCTTC
V: TRBV6-6; size: NA; D: TRBD1; J: TRBJ1-1; CDR3: CASSYGAGGIAEAFF; DNA: TGTGCCAGCAGTTACGGCGCAGGGGGCATCGCTGAAGCTTTCTTT
V: TRBV27; size: NA; D: TRBD1; J: TRBJ2-1; CDR3: CASSRGGRGSYNEQFF; DNA: TGTGCCAGCAGTCGAGGGGGCAGGGGAAGCTACAATGAGCAGTTCTTC
V: TRBV5-1; size: NA; D: TRBD1; J: TRBJ2-7; CDR3: CASSFPDRGRIDEQYF; DNA: TGCGCCAGCAGCTTTCCCGACAGGGGAAGAATCGACGAGCAGTACTTC
V: TRBV13; size: NA; D: NA; J: TRBJ2-1; CDR3: CASSLGRSYNEQFF; DNA: TGTGCCAGCAGCTTAGGGCGCTCCTACAATGAGCAGTTCTTC
V: TRBV15; size: NA; D: TRBD2; J: TRBJ2-7; CDR3: CATSKQGTSGGYEQYF; DNA: TGTGCCACCAGCAAACAAGGGACTAGCGGAGGCTACGAGCAGTACTTC
V: TRBV7-9; size: few; D: NA; J: TRBJ1-1; CDR3: CASSLGEVLNTEAFF; DNA: TGTGCCAGCAGCTTAGGGGAGGTTCTGAACACTGAAGCTTTCTTT
V: TRBV29-1; size: NA; D: TRBD1; J: TRBJ2-7; CDR3: CSVEDDRGYEQYF; DNA: TGCAGCGTTGAAGACGACAGGGGCTACGAGCAGTACTTC
V: TRBV27; size: NA; D: NA; J: TRBJ2-1; CDR3: CASSGRGGNEQFF; DNA: TGTGCCAGCAGTGGCAGGGGTGGCAATGAGCAGTTCTTC
V: TRBV7-6; size: NA; D: TRBD2; J: TRBJ2-3; CDR3: CASSLAFAGESNTQYF; DNA: TGTGCCAGCAGCTTAGCGTTTGCGGGAGAAAGTAATACGCAGTATTTT
V: TRBV29-1; size: NA; D: NA; J: TRBJ2-3; CDR3: CSVVGAIQEPTDTQYF; DNA: TGCAGCGTTGTTGGCGCTATACAGGAGCCCACAGATACGCAGTATTTT
V: TRBV5-6; size: NA; D: TRBD1; J: TRBJ2-7; CDR3: CASSLWGTEEYEQYF; DNA: TGTGCCAGCAGCTTGTGGGGGACAGAAGAATACGAGCAGTACTTC
V: TRBV7-9; size: NA; D: TRBD1; J: TRBJ2-7; CDR3: CASSFGTGREQYF; DNA: TGTGCCAGCAGCTTTGGGACAGGGCGCGAGCAGTACTTC
V: TRBV10-2; size: NA; D: NA; J: TRBJ2-1; CDR3: CASSAGLNEQFF; DNA: TGCGCCAGCAGTGCGGGCTTGAATGAGCAGTTCTTC
V: TRBV4-1; size: NA; D: TRBD2; J: TRBJ2-7; CDR3: CASSPREGPYEQYF; DNA: TGCGCCAGCAGCCCGCGGGAGGGCCCCTACGAGCAGTACTTC
V: TRBV19; size: NA; D: NA; J: TRBJ2-1; CDR3: CASSRSGDNEQFF; DNA: TGTGCCAGTAGTAGATCGGGGGACAATGAGCAGTTCTTC
V: TRBV15; size: NA; D: TRBD2; J: TRBJ2-1; CDR3: CATSREGGREYEQFF; DNA: TGTGCCACCAGCAGAGAAGGCGGGAGGGAGTATGAGCAGTTCTTC
V: TRBV7-3; size: NA; D: NA; J: TRBJ1-4; CDR3: CASSLMDGDEKLFF; DNA: TGTGCCAGCAGCTTAATGGACGGGGATGAAAAACTGTTTTTT
V: TRBV11-2; size: NA; D: TRBD1; J: TRBJ1-1; CDR3: CASSSKGQDRTEAFF; DNA: TGTGCCAGCAGCTCAAAAGGACAGGATCGAACTGAAGCTTTCTTT
V: TRBV7-8; size: NA; D: NA; J: TRBJ2-7; CDR3: CASSPRARGSYEQYF; DNA: TGTGCCAGCAGCCCGAGAGCCCGGGGGTCCTACGAGCAGTACTTC
V: TRBV5-6; size: NA; D: NA; J: TRBJ2-3; CDR3: CASSPKTGEALGTQYF; DNA: TGTGCCAGCAGCCCTAAAACCGGGGAGGCCTTGGGGACGCAGTATTTT
V: TRBV4-3; size: NA; D: NA; J: TRBJ2-7; CDR3: CASSPLLGPYEQYF; DNA: TGCGCCAGCAGCCCCCTCCTCGGACCCTACGAGCAGTACTTC
V: TRBV2; size: NA; D: NA; J: TRBJ2-7; CDR3: CASSLDYNVAYEQYF; DNA: TGTGCCAGCAGTCTAGACTATAACGTCGCCTACGAGCAGTACTTC
V: TRBV19; size: NA; D: NA; J: TRBJ1-1; CDR3: CASNLGGRAEAFF; DNA: TGTGCCAGTAATTTGGGTGGCCGGGCTGAAGCTTTCTTT